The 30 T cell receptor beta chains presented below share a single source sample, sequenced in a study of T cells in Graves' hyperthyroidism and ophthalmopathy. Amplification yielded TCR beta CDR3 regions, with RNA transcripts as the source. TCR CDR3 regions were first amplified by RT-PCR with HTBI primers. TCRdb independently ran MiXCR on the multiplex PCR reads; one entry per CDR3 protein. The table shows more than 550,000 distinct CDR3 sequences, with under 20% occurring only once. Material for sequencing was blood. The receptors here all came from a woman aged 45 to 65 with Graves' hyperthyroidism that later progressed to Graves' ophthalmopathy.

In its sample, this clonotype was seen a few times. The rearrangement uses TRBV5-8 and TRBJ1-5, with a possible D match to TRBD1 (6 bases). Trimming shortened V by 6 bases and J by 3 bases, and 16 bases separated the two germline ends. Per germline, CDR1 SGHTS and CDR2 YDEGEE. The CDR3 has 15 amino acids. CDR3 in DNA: TGTGCCAGCACCAAACTCCGGGGGCCCAATCAGCCCCAGCATTTT. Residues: CASTKLRGPNQPQHF.

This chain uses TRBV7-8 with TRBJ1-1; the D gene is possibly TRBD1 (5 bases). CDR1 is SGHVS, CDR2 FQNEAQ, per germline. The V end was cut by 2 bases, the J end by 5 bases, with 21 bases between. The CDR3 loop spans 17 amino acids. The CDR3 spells CASSLFQGRRMTTEAFF. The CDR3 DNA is TGTGCCAGCAGCTTATTTCAGGGTCGCCGTATGACGACTGAAGCTTTCTTT.

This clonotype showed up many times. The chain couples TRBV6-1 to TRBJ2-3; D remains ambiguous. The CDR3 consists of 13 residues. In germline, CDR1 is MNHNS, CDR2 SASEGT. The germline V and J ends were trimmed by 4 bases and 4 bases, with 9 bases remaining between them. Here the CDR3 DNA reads TGTGCCAGCAGTGCCGGATTGGCAGATACGCAGTATTTT. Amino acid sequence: CASSAGLADTQYF.

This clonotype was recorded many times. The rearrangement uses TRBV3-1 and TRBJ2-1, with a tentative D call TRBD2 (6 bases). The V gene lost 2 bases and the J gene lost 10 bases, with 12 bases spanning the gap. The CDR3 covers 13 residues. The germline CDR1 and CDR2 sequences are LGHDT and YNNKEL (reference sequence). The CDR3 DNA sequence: TGTGCCAGCAGCCAAACTAGCTTAGGCGAGCAGTTCTTC. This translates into CASSQTSLGEQFF.

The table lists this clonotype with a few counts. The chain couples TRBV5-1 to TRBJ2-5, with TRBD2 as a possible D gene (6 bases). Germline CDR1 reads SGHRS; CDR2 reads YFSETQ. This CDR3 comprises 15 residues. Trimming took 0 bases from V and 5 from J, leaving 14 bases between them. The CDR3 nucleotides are TGCGCCAGCAGCTTGGAGTGGAGGGCGGTGGAGACCCAGTACTTC. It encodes CASSLEWRAVETQYF.

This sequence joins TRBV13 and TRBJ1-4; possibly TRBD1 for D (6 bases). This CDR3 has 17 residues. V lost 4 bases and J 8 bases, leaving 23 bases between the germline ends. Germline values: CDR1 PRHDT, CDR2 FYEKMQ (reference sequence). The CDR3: CASSSDGGRAPPEKLFF. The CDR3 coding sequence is TGTGCCAGCAGCTCCGACGGGGGCAGGGCCCCTCCCGAAAAACTGTTTTTT.

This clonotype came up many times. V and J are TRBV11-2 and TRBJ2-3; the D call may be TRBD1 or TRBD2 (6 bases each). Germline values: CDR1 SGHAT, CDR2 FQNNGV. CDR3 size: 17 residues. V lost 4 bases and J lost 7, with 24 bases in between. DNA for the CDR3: TGTGCCAGCAGCTCCTTAGGGGGACTGGGGATCACTCATACGCAGTATTTT. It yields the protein CASSSLGGLGITHTQYF. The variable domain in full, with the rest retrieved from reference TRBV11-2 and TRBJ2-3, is EAGVAQSPRYKIIEKRQSVAFWCNPISGHATLYWYQQILGQGPKLLIQFQNNGVVDDSQLPKDRFSAERLKGVDSTLKIQPAKLEDSAVYLCASSSLGGLGITHTQYFGPGTRLTVL.

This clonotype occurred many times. CDR3 amino acids: CASTESGNTIYF. CDR3 DNA sequence: TGTGCCAGCACAGAGTCTGGAAACACCATATATTTT. This chain links TRBV2 with TRBJ1-3; unclear D gene. CDR1 is SNHLY, CDR2 FYNNEI, per germline. CDR3 length: 12 residues. Trimming stripped 7 bases from V and 1 base from J, with 5 bases between.

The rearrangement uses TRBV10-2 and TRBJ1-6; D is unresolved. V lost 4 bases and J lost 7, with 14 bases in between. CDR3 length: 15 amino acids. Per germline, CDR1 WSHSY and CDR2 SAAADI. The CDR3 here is CASSVLETSNSPLHF. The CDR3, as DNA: TGCGCCAGCAGTGTCTTAGAGACATCGAATTCACCCCTCCACTTT.

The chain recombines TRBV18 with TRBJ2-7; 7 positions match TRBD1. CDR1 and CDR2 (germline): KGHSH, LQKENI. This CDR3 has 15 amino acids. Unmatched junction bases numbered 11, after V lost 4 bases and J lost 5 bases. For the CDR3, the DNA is TGTGCCAGCTCACGACGACAGGGTGAGGGTAACGAGCAGTACTTC. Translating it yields CASSRRQGEGNEQYF.

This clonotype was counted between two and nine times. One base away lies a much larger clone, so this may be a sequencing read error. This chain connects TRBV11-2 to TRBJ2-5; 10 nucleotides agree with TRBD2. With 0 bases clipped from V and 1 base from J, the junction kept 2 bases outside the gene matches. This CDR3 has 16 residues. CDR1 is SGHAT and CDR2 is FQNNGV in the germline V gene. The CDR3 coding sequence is TGTGCCAGCAGCTTAGAACTAGCGGGGTCCCAAGAGACCCAGTACTTC. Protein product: CASSLELAGSQETQYF.

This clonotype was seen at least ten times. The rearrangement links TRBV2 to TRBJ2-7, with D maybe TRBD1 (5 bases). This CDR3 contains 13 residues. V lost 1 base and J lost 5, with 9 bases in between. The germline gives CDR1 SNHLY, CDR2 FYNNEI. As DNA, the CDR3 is TGTGCCAGCAGTGAAGGAAGGGGCCACGAGCAGTACTTC. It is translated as CASSEGRGHEQYF.

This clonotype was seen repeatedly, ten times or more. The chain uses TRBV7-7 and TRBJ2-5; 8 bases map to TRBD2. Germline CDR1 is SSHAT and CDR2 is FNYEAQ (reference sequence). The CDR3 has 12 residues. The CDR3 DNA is TGTGCTAGCGGGGCGAACCAAGAGACCCAGTACTTC. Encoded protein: CASGANQETQYF. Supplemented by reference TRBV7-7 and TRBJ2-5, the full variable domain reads GAGVSQSPRYKVTKRGQDVTLRCDPISSHATLYWYQQALGQGPEFLTYFNYEAQPDKSGLPSDRFSAERPEGSISTLTIQRTEQRDSAMYRCASGANQETQYFGPGTRLLVL.

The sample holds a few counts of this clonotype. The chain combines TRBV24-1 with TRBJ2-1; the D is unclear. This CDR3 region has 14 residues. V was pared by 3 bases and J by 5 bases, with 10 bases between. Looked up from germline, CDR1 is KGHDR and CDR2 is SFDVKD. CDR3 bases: TGTGCCACCAGTGATACGGACGCAAACAATGAGCAGTTCTTC. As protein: CATSDTDANNEQFF.

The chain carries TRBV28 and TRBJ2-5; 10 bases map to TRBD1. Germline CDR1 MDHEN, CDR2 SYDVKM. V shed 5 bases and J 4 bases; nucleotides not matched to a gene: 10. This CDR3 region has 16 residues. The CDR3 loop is CASSLRRTGGLETQYF. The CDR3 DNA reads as TGTGCCAGCAGTCTGAGACGGACAGGGGGTCTAGAGACCCAGTACTTC. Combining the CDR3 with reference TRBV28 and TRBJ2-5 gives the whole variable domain DVKVTQSSRYLVKRTGEKVFLECVQDMDHENMFWYRQDPGLGLRLIYFSYDVKMKEKGDIPEGYSVSREKKERFSLILESASTNQTSMYLCASSLRRTGGLETQYFGPGTRLLVL.

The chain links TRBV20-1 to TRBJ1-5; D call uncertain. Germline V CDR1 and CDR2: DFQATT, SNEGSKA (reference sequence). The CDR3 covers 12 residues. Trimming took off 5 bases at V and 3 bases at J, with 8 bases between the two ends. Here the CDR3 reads CSAGRLNQPQHF. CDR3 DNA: TGCAGTGCTGGACGGCTCAATCAGCCCCAGCATTTT.

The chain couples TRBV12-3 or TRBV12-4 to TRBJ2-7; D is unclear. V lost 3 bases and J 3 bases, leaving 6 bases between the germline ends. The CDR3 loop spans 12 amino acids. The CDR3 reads CASSFTDYEQYF. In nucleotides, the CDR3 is TGTGCCAGCAGTTTCACAGACTACGAGCAGTACTTC.

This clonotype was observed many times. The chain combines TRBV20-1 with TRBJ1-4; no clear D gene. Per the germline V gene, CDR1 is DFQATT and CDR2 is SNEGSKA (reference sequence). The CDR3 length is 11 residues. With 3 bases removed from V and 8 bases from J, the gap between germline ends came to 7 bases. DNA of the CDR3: TGCAGTGCTAGTATTGGGGAAAAACTGTTTTTT. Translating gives CSASIGEKLFF.

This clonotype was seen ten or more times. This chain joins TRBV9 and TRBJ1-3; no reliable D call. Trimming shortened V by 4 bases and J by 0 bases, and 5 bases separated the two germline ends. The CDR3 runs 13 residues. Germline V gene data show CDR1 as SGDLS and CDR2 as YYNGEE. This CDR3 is CASSRISGNTIYF. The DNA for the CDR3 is TGTGCCAGCAGCCGGATCTCTGGAAACACCATATATTTT.

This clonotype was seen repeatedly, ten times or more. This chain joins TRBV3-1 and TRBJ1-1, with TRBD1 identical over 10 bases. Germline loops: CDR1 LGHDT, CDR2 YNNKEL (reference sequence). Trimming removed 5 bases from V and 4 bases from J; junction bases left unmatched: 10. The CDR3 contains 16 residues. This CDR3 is CASSYIAGTGATEAFF. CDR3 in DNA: TGTGCCAGCAGCTACATTGCCGGGACAGGGGCCACTGAAGCTTTCTTT.

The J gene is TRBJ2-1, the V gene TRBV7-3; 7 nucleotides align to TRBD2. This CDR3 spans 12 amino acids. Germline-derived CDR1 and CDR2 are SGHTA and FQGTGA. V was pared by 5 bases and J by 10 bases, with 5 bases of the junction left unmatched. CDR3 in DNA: TGTGCCAGCAGCACCATAGCGGGCGAGCAGTTCTTC. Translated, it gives CASSTIAGEQFF.

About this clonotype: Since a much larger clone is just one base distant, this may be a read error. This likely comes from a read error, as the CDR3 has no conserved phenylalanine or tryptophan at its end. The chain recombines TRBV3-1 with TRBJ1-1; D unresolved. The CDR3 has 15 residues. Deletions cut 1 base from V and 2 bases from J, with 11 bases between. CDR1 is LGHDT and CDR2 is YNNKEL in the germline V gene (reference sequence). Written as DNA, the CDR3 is TGTGCCAGCAGCCAAGTCCCCGGGTCAAACACTGAAGCTTTCCTT. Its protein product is CASSQVPGSNTEAFL.

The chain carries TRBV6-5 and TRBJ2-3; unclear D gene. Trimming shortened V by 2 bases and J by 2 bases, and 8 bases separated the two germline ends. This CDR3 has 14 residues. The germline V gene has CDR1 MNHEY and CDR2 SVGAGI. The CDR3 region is CASSYGRNTDTQYF. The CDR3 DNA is TGTGCCAGCAGTTACGGCAGAAACACAGATACGCAGTATTTT.

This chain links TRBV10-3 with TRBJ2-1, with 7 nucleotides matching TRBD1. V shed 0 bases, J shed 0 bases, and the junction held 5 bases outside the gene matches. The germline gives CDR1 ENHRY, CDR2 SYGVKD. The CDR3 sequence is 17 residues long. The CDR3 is CAISESGQPNSYNEQFF. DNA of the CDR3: TGTGCCATCAGTGAGTCGGGACAGCCAAACTCCTACAATGAGCAGTTCTTC.

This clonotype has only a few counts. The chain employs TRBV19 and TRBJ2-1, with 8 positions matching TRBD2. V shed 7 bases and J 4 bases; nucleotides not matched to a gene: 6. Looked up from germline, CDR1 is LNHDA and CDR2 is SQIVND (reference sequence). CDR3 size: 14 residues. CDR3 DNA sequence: TGTGCCAGTACCCCCGGGGGGGCGTACAATGAGCAGTTCTTC. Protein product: CASTPGGAYNEQFF.

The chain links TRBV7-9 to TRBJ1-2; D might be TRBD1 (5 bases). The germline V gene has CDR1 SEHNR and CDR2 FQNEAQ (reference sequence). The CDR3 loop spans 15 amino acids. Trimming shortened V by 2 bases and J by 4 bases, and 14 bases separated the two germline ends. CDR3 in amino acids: CASSLYPGLLYGYTF. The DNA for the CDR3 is TGTGCCAGCAGCTTATATCCAGGGCTGCTCTATGGCTACACCTTC.

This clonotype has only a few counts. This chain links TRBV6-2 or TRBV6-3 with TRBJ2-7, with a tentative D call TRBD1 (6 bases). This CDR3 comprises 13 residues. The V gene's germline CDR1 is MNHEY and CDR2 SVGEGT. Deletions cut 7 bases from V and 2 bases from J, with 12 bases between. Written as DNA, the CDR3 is TGTGCCAGCATAGCAGGGGAAACCTACGAGCAGTACTTC. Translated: CASIAGETYEQYF.

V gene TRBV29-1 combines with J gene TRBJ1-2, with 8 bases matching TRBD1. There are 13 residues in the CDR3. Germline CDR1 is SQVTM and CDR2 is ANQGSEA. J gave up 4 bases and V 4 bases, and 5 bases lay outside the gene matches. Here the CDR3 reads CSVVLQGAYGYTF. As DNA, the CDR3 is TGCAGCGTTGTTCTCCAGGGGGCCTATGGCTACACCTTC.

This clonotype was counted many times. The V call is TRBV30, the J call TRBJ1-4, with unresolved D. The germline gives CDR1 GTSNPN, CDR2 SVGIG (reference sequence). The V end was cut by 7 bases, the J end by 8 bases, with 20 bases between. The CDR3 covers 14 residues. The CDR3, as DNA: TGTGCCTCTATCGACCCTAATGATAGGGAAAAACTGTTTTTT. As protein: CASIDPNDREKLFF.

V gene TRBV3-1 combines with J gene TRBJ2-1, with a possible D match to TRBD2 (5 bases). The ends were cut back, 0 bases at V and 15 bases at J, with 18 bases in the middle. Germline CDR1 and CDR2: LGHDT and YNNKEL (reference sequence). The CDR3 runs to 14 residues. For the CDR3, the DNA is TGTGCCAGCAGCCAAGATGGGCGGGCTATAACCCTGTTCTTC. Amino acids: CASSQDGRAITLFF.